Each of the 26 T cell receptor beta chains below was sequenced from the same sample in a study of human T cells and chemical hapten exposure. TCRdb analysed the 5' RACE reads with MiXCR anew, one entry per CDR3 protein. The sample records some 150,000 distinct CDR3 sequences, about 4.3% being singletons. The template was total RNA from unfractionated whole blood. The source of these receptors is a female donor in good health.

This clonotype was seen many times. This chain uses TRBV7-9 with TRBJ2-4; 8 bases are shared with TRBD2. Germline-derived CDR1 and CDR2 are SEHNR and FQNEAQ (reference sequence). This CDR3 region has 18 residues. V lost 5 bases, J lost 4 bases, and 16 bases stayed unmatched. CDR3 sequence reads: CASSNSGDHTLKKNIQYF. The DNA of the CDR3 is TGTGCCAGCAGCAATAGCGGGGACCACACATTAAAAAAAAACATTCAGTACTTC.

This clonotype was picked up many times. This chain uses TRBV20-1 with TRBJ1-1; D remains ambiguous. From germline, CDR1 is DFQATT and CDR2 SNEGSKA (reference sequence). V was clipped by 1 base and J by 2 bases, with 5 bases between them. This CDR3 is built from 12 residues. This CDR3 reads CSARVRNTEAFF. The CDR3 nucleotides are TGCAGTGCTAGAGTTCGCAACACTGAAGCTTTCTTT.

This rearrangement joins TRBV7-2 to TRBJ2-3; no clear D. Germline V gene sequence: CDR1 SGHTA, CDR2 FQGNSA. Trimming took 2 bases from V and 4 from J, leaving 4 bases between them. The CDR3 is 12 amino acids. The CDR3, as DNA: TGTGCCAGCAGCTTATTCGCAGATACGCAGTATTTT. Its protein is CASSLFADTQYF.

This clonotype has a count of ten or more. The V call is TRBV28, the J call TRBJ2-1, with no clear D. There are 14 residues in the CDR3. Trimming took off 5 bases at V and 7 bases at J, with 15 bases between the two ends. Germline assignment: CDR1 MDHEN and CDR2 SYDVKM. The CDR3 nucleotides are TGTGCCAGCAGTAGGATGGGTTCTACGAATGAGCAGTTCTTC. It is translated as CASSRMGSTNEQFF. The variable domain in full, completed from reference TRBV28 and TRBJ2-1, reads DVKVTQSSRYLVKRTGEKVFLECVQDMDHENMFWYRQDPGLGLRLIYFSYDVKMKEKGDIPEGYSVSREKKERFSLILESASTNQTSMYLCASSRMGSTNEQFFGPGTRLTVL.

This clonotype occurred many times. This chain links TRBV5-4 with TRBJ1-1, with TRBD1 matching over 7 bases. The CDR3 extends over 14 amino acids. Germline CDR1 is SGHNT and CDR2 is YYREEE (reference sequence). Unmatched junction bases numbered 6, after V lost 3 bases and J lost 4 bases. CDR3 in amino acids: CASSWQGGGTEAFF. The CDR3 DNA reads TGTGCCAGCAGCTGGCAGGGGGGCGGCACTGAAGCTTTCTTT.

The sample holds a few counts of this clonotype. The chain links TRBV7-9 to TRBJ2-2, with TRBD2 matching 11 bases. The V segment lost 6 bases and the J segment 4 bases; nucleotides outside the gene matches: 7. Germline lookup yields CDR1 SEHNR and CDR2 FQNEAQ (reference sequence). The CDR3 sequence is 16 residues long. CDR3 in amino acids: CASRFGLAGGTGELFF. The CDR3 DNA is TGTGCCAGCAGGTTTGGACTAGCGGGTGGCACCGGGGAGCTGTTTTTT.

This clonotype was picked up many times. The chain uses TRBV20-1 and TRBJ1-5; D gene ambiguous. The V gene lost 0 bases and the J gene lost 0 bases, with 6 bases spanning the gap. Germline assignment: CDR1 DFQATT and CDR2 SNEGSKA (reference sequence). The length of the CDR3 is 14 residues. CDR3 sequence: CSARDRLSNQPQHF. The CDR3 DNA is TGCAGTGCTAGAGATCGGCTTAGCAATCAGCCCCAGCATTTT.

This clonotype was seen repeatedly, ten times or more. The chain employs TRBV12-3 or TRBV12-4 and TRBJ1-1; D may be TRBD1 (5 bases). This CDR3 region has 12 residues. Trimming took off 4 bases at V and 8 bases at J, with 11 bases between the two ends. This CDR3 is CASSYGGREAFF. The CDR3 DNA reads TGTGCCAGCAGTTACGGGGGGAGAGAAGCTTTCTTT.

V usage is TRBV11-1 and J usage is TRBJ2-7, with a tentative D call TRBD2 (5 bases). This CDR3 is 14 amino acids long. Germline V gene data show CDR1 as SGHAT and CDR2 as FQDESV (reference sequence). Trimming cost V 0 bases and J 6 bases, with 12 bases left between them. Here the CDR3 DNA reads TGTGCCAGCAGCTTAGCTTTTTCGGGGTCCGAGCAGTACTTC. Its translation: CASSLAFSGSEQYF. The entire variable domain, with the rest obtained from reference TRBV11-1 and TRBJ2-7, is as follows: EAEVAQSPRYKITEKSQAVAFWCDPISGHATLYWYRQILGQGPELLVQFQDESVVDDSQLPKDRFSAERLKGVDSTLKIQPAELGDSAMYLCASSLAFSGSEQYFGPGTRLTVT.

This clonotype showed up many times. The germline gene is not matched at one end of the junction; a read error may be the cause. J is TRBJ2-3 and V is TRBV11-2, with 9 bases aligning to TRBD1. Looked up from germline, CDR1 is SGHAT and CDR2 is FQNNGV. This CDR3 comprises 16 residues. The CDR3 reads CASTLIGTGRTDTQYF. The CDR3 DNA follows: TGTGCCAGCACCTTAATCGGGACAGGGCGCACAGATACGCAGTATTTT.

This clonotype occurred a few times. The chain is built from TRBV7-9 and TRBJ2-1; 8 bases are a match to TRBD2. CDR1 and CDR2 from the germline V gene are SEHNR and FQNEAQ (reference sequence). The CDR3 extends over 19 amino acids. With V trimmed by 1 base and J by 5 bases, 16 bases remained unmatched. CDR3 residues: CASSLVSAWRGDPHNEQFF. CDR3 nucleotide sequence: TGTGCCAGCAGCTTAGTTTCGGCTTGGCGGGGGGACCCACACAATGAGCAGTTCTTC.

This clonotype was seen at least ten times. The chain uses TRBV5-1 and TRBJ2-5; tentatively, D is TRBD1 or TRBD2 (5 bases each). The CDR3 has 15 amino acids. The ends were cut back, 0 bases at V and 2 bases at J, with 11 bases in the middle. Germline values: CDR1 SGHRS, CDR2 YFSETQ. The CDR3 nucleotides read TGCGCCAGCAGCTTGGCAGGGCTAGCTCAAGAGACCCAGTACTTC. Translated, it gives CASSLAGLAQETQYF.

This clonotype has ten or more counts. This chain connects TRBV12-3 or TRBV12-4 to TRBJ1-4; D is possibly TRBD1 (5 bases). The CDR3 has 16 amino acids. V gave up 6 bases and J gave up 3 bases, with 17 bases separating them. The CDR3 coding sequence is TGTGCCAGCAGCCTGACAGCCCTAGTTTCTAATGAAAAACTGTTTTTT. Residues: CASSLTALVSNEKLFF.

This clonotype was seen many times. J is TRBJ1-1 and V is TRBV3-1; D uncertain. V was cut by 1 base and J by 11 bases, with 14 bases left in between. The germline CDR1 and CDR2 sequences are LGHDT and YNNKEL (reference sequence). The CDR3 is 13 amino acids. The CDR3 loop is CASSQGRSGVAFF. The CDR3 bases are TGTGCCAGCAGCCAAGGCCGGTCCGGCGTTGCTTTCTTT.

This clonotype was detected ten times or more. V and J are TRBV20-1 and TRBJ1-1; no clear D gene. Germline V gene lookup returns CDR1 DFQATT and CDR2 SNEGSKA (reference sequence). This CDR3 is built from 14 residues. V was shortened by 3 bases and J by 3 bases, with 14 bases between the two germline ends. The CDR3 sequence is CSARLWTVDTEAFF. CDR3 in DNA: TGCAGTGCTAGGCTCTGGACGGTGGACACTGAAGCTTTCTTT.

In its sample, this clonotype was seen many times. V is TRBV7-8 and J is TRBJ1-5; tentative D call: TRBD1 (6 bases). Germline lookup yields CDR1 SGHVS and CDR2 FQNEAQ. V was cut by 4 bases and J by 2 bases, with 12 bases left in between. This CDR3 has 15 amino acids. DNA for the CDR3: TGTGCCAGCAGCTCCACAGGGCATGGCAATCAGCCCCAGCATTTT. Protein sequence: CASSSTGHGNQPQHF.

This clonotype was recorded many times. The genes are TRBV29-1 and TRBJ1-4; D gene uncertain. Germline V gene lookup returns CDR1 SQVTM and CDR2 ANQGSEA. V was shortened by 7 bases and J by 2 bases, with 11 bases between the two germline ends. This CDR3 spans 13 amino acids. In DNA, the CDR3 is TGCAGCGCACGGAAGGGCACTAATGAAAAACTGTTTTTT. Translating it yields CSARKGTNEKLFF.

Ten or more counts support this clonotype. V is TRBV6-1 and J is TRBJ1-2; D is perhaps TRBD1 (5 bases). Deletions cut 6 bases from V and 3 bases from J, with 8 bases between. The CDR3 spans 12 residues. Germline assignment: CDR1 MNHNS and CDR2 SASEGT. This CDR3 is CASRDSHYGYTF. The DNA of the CDR3 is TGTGCCAGCAGAGACAGTCACTATGGCTACACCTTC.

The V gene is TRBV7-9, the J gene TRBJ1-1; 7 nucleotides line up with TRBD1. The CDR3 sequence is 17 residues long. Looked up from germline, CDR1 is SEHNR and CDR2 is FQNEAQ (reference sequence). Germline trimming cut 5 bases from V and 1 base from J; bases unmatched to any gene: 13. The CDR3 DNA follows: TGTGCCAGCAGCCCGGAGGGGGCTGAATGTCCGAACACTGAAGCTTTCTTT. Translation: CASSPEGAECPNTEAFF.

This clonotype was seen ten or more times. The gene calls are TRBV6-6 and TRBJ1-6; D gene uncertain. Between the trimmed V and J ends, which lost 0 bases and 0 bases, there was a span of 12 bases. The CDR3 covers 18 residues. Germline CDR1 is MNHNY and CDR2 is SVGAGI (reference sequence). As DNA, the CDR3 is TGTGCCAGCAGTTACTCCGGACCGGGGAGCTCCTATAATTCACCCCTCCACTTT. This encodes CASSYSGPGSSYNSPLHF.

In its sample, this clonotype was seen many times. V usage is TRBV11-2 and J usage is TRBJ2-1, with 10 nucleotides matching TRBD1. The CDR3 totals 17 residues. V shed 6 bases, J shed 4 bases, and the junction held 12 bases outside the gene matches. Germline CDR1 and CDR2: SGHAT and FQNNGV. Here the CDR3 reads CASRPSLGQGSYNEQFF. In DNA, the CDR3 is TGTGCCAGCAGACCCTCGTTGGGACAGGGGTCTTACAATGAGCAGTTCTTC.

This clonotype was counted ten times or more. The CDR3 region is CASTPRTGGDTEAFF. The CDR3, as DNA: TGTGCCAGCACCCCAAGGACAGGGGGCGACACTGAAGCTTTCTTT. The rearrangement links TRBV5-4 to TRBJ1-1, with 11 bases lining up with TRBD1. The CDR3 has 15 amino acids. Germline assignment: CDR1 SGHNT and CDR2 YYREEE (reference sequence). Trimming at V came to 6 bases and at J to 3 bases, leaving 7 bases not matched to a gene. Full variable domain (outside the CDR3, taken from reference TRBV5-4 and TRBJ1-1): ETGVTQSPTHLIKTRGQQVTLRCSSQSGHNTVSWYQQALGQGPQFIFQYYREEENGRGNFPPRFSGLQFPNYSSELNVNALELDDSALYLCASTPRTGGDTEAFFGQGTRLTVV.

There are many counts of this clonotype. The J gene is TRBJ2-7, the V gene TRBV18; 7 positions agree with TRBD1. Germline V lookup: CDR1 KGHSH, CDR2 LQKENI. V lost 4 bases, J lost 3 bases, and 6 bases stayed unmatched. The CDR3 is made up of 14 amino acids. CDR3 bases: TGTGCCAGCTCACTTACGGGACAGAACTACGAGCAGTACTTC. It specifies CASSLTGQNYEQYF.

Ten or more counts support this clonotype. The rearrangement joins TRBV18 to TRBJ2-2; the match to TRBD1 covers 8 bases. V trimming: 5 bases; J trimming: 7 bases; junction bases outside the gene matches: 15. Germline lookup yields CDR1 KGHSH and CDR2 LQKENI. The CDR3 runs 17 residues. CDR3: CASSSIAGGRGYGELFF. The CDR3 DNA reads TGTGCCAGCTCATCGATCGCAGGGGGCCGCGGCTACGGGGAGCTGTTTTTT.

This clonotype was seen repeatedly, ten times or more. This chain connects TRBV20-1 to TRBJ1-1; maybe TRBD1 (5 bases). CDR1 is DFQATT, CDR2 SNEGSKA, per germline (reference sequence). The CDR3 is made up of 14 amino acids. The V and J ends lost 0 bases and 6 bases respectively, with 14 bases between them. CDR3 in amino acids: CSARETTRQSEAFF. CDR3 in DNA: TGCAGTGCTAGAGAGACTACCCGACAGTCTGAAGCTTTCTTT.

Concerning this clonotype itself: One base away lies a much larger clone, so this may be a sequencing read error. The chain carries TRBV30 and TRBJ2-4, with D possibly being TRBD1 or TRBD2 (6 bases each). Trimming removed 1 base at V and 12 bases at J, with 16 bases between. Germline V gene lookup returns CDR1 GTSNPN and CDR2 SVGIG (reference sequence). The CDR3 sequence is 13 residues long. CDR3: CAWSEGGQVNQYF. CDR3 sequence (DNA): TGTGCCTGGAGTGAAGGGGGGCAGGTCAATCAGTACTTC.